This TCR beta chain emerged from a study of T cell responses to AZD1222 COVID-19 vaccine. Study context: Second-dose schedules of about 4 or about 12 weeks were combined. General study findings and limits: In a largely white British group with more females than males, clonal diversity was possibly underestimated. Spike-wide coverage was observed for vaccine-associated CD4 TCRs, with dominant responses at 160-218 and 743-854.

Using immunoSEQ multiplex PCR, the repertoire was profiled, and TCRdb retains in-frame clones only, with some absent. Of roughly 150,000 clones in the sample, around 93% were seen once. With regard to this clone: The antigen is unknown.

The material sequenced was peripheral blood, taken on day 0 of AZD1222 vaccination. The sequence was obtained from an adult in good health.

This chain's CDR3 is CASSSLGGIGNTEAFF. As DNA, the CDR3 is TGTGCCAGCAGTTCCCTAGGGGGAATTGGGAACACTGAAGCTTTCTTT. This rearrangement joins TRBV27 to TRBJ1-1; D perhaps matches TRBD1 (6 bases). V dropped 4 bases and J dropped 1 base, with 16 bases sitting between them. The CDR3 loop spans 16 amino acids. Germline V gives CDR1 MNHEY, CDR2 SMNVEV (reference sequence).